The text below deals with one T cell receptor beta chain. Its matching antigen is unknown. These data originate in a study of shared clonotypes between healthy human individuals. Study-level points and caveats: A limitation of the genetic and exposure-history diversity represented arose from few donors.

The study separated CD4+ cells into CD45RA+ naive and CD45RA-negative memory subsets. Around 30,000 T cell genomes, or roughly 200 ng DNA, went into the sorted-subset replicate PCRs. Authors' methods: Without quality scores, immunoSEQ junctional reads could not be filtered like full-length reads. TCRdb's copy holds only in-frame clones and misses some; the assay was immunoSEQ multiplex PCR. The DNA was the basis for D and trimming; V, J and clone size are from that table. The sample yields approximately 2.5 million clones, 90% to 95% seen once. Germline CDR1 is SGHTA and CDR2 is FQGTGA. The length of the CDR3 is 15 residues. Trimming left V 1 base short and J 6 bases short, with 14 bases between.

Specimen: naive CD4+ T cells from PBMCs. Subset specified: CD45RA+ positively selected. This sequence was found in a man between 18 and 35 years old in good health. Some clones in this sample may be carry-over from other donors' samples. This chain links TRBV7-3 with TRBJ2-3, with D unresolved. In DNA, the CDR3 is TGTGCCAGCAGCTTAAAGTCACCGGCGTATGATACGCAGTATTTT. Its protein product is CASSLKSPAYDTQYF.